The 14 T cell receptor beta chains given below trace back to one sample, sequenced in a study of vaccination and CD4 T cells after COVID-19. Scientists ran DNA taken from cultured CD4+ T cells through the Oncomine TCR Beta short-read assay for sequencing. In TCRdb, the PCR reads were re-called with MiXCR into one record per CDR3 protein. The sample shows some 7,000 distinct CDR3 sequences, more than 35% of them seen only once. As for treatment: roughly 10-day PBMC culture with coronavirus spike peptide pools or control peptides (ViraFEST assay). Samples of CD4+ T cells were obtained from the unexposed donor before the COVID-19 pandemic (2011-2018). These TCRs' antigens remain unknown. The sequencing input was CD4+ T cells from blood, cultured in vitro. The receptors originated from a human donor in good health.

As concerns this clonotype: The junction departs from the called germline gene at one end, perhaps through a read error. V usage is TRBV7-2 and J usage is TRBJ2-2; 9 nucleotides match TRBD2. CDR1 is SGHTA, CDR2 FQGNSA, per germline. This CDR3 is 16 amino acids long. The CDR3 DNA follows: TGTGCCAGCAGCCCAGATAGCGGGAGCGGCACCGGGGAGCTGTCTTTT. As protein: CASSPDSGSGTGELSF.

CDR3: CASRLLDTQYF. The CDR3 region has the DNA TGTGCCAGCAGATTGTTAGATACGCAGTATTTT. The chain couples TRBV2 to TRBJ2-3; D not resolved. Trimming removed 6 bases from V and 5 bases from J, with 6 bases in between. The CDR3 consists of 11 residues. Germline loops: CDR1 SNHLY, CDR2 FYNNEI.

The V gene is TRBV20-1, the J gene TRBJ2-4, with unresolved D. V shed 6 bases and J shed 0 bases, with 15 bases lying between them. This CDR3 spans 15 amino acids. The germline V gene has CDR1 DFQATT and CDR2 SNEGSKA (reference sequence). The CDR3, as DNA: TGCAGTGCGATAAACTTAGAAGTAGCCAAAAACATTCAGTACTTC. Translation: CSAINLEVAKNIQYF.

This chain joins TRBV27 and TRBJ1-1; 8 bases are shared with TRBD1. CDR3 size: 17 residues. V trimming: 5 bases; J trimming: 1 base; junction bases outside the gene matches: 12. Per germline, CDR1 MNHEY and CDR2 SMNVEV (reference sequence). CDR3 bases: TGTGCCAGCAGTCCAAGGGACAGGAGTTTCCCGAACACTGAAGCTTTCTTT. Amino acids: CASSPRDRSFPNTEAFF.

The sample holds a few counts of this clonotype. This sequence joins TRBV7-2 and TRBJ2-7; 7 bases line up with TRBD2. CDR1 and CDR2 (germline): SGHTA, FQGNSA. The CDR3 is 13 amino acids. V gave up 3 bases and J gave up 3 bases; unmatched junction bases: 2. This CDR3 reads CASSLGGNYEQYF. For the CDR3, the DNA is TGTGCCAGCAGCTTGGGGGGGAACTACGAGCAGTACTTC.

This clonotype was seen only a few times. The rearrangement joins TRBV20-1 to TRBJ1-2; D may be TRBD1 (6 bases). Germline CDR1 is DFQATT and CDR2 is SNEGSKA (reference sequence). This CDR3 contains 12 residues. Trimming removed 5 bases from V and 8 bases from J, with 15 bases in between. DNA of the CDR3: TGCAGTGCTGCTGCAGGGGCGGGCGGCTACACCTTC. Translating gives CSAAAGAGGYTF.

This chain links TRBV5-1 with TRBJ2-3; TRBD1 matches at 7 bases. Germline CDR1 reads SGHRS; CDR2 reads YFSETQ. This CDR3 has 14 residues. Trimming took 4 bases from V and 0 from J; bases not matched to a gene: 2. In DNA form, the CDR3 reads TGCGCCAGCAGCCCGGGACAGAGCACAGATACGCAGTATTTT. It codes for CASSPGQSTDTQYF.

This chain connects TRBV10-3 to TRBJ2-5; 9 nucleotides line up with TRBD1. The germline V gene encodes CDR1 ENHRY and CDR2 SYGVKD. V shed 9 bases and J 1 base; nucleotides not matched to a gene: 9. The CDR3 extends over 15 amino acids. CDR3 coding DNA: TGTGCCATTAAACCGGGACAGGGTTTCCAAGAGACCCAGTACTTC. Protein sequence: CAIKPGQGFQETQYF.

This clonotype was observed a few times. CDR3 in DNA: TGTGCCAGTAGGTTGACGGGGAATCAGCCCCAGCATTTT. Translation: CASRLTGNQPQHF. The chain carries TRBV19 and TRBJ1-5; no definite D call. Trimming took off 6 bases at V and 4 bases at J, with 10 bases between the two ends. The CDR3 totals 13 residues. Germline V lookup: CDR1 LNHDA, CDR2 SQIVND (reference sequence).

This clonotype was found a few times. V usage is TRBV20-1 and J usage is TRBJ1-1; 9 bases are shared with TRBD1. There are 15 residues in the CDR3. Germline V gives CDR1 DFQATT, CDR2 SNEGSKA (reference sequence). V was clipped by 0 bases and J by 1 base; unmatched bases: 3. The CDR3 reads CSAREPGQGNTEAFF. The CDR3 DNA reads TGCAGTGCTAGAGAACCGGGACAGGGGAACACTGAAGCTTTCTTT.

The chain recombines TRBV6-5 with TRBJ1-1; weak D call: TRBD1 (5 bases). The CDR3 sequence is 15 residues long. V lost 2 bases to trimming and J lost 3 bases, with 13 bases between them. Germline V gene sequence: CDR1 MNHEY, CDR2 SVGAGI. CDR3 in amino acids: CASSYRAPGDTEAFF. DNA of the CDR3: TGTGCCAGCAGTTACAGGGCCCCGGGGGACACTGAAGCTTTCTTT.

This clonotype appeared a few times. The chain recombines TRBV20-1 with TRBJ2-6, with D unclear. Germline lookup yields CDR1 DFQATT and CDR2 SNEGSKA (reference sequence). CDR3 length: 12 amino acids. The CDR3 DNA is TGCAGAGCGATCTCTGGGGCCAACGTCCTGACTTTC. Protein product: CRAISGANVLTF.

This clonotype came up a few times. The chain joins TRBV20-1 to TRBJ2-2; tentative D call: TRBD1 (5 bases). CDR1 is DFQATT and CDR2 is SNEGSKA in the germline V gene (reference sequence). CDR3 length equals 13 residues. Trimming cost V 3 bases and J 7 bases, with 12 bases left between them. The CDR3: CSASRAGLGELFF. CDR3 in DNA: TGCAGTGCTAGCCGGGCAGGGCTCGGGGAGCTGTTTTTT.

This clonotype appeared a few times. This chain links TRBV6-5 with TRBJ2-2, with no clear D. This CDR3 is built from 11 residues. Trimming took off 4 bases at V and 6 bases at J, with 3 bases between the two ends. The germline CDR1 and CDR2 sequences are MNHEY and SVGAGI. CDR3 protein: CASSSPGELFF. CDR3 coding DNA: TGTGCCAGCAGTTCCCCCGGGGAGCTGTTTTTT.